This section outlines one T cell receptor (beta chain) sequence together with its context. CDR1 is MNHEY and CDR2 is SVGAGI in the germline V gene. V lost 1 base to trimming and J lost 2 bases, with 15 bases between them. The CDR3 is made up of 16 amino acids. The record originates from a study of blood T cell repertoires in COVID-19. Study overall: Sources were T cells, B-cell-depleted T cells, or PBMCs; the material itself was cDNA or gDNA.

The protocol was immunoSEQ multiplex PCR, while the TCRdb copy is restricted to in-frame clones and leaves out a portion. The sample has roughly 190,000 clones; less than 85% are singletons. The specimen sequenced was peripheral blood. This sequence was found in a woman in her forties or fifties with acute or convalescent COVID-19. V usage is TRBV6-5 and J usage is TRBJ2-7; maybe TRBD1 (6 bases). CDR3 nucleotide sequence: TGTGCCAGCAGTTACTTCCCCCGGGACATCACCTACGAGCAGTACTTC. It yields the protein CASSYFPRDITYEQYF.